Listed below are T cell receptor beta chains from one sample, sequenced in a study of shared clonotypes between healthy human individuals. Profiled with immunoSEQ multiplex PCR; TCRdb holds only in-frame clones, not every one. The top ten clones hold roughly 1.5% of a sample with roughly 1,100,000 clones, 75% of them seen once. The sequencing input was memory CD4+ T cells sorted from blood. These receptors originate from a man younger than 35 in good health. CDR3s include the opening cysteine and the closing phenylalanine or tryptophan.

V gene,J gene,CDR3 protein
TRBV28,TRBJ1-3,CASSDNRVSSGNTIYF
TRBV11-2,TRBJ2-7,CASSPAGGPYEQYF
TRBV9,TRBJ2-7,CASSVTPIRAPGNEQYF
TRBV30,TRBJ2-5,CAWSVGWTQYF
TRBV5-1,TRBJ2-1,CASSTGTGENEQFF
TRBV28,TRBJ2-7,CASSFPGGGSEQYF
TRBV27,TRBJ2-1,CASSSPGGRRDEQFF
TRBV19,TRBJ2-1,CASNYGPAGSSYNEQFF
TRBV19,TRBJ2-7,CASIERERSYEQYF
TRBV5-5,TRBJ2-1,CASSLRNEQFF
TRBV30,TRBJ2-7,CAWSVLGTGLSYEQYF
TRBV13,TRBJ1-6,CASSPPTGNSPLHF
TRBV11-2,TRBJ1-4,CASSARGLNEKLFF
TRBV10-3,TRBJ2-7,CAISDPVGRGRHEQYF
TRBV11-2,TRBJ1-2,CASSRGESGYTF
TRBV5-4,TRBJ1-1,CASHLDRGRTEAFF
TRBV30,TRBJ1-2,CAWSESGPPIYGYTF
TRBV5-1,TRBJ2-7,CASSLGQETYEQYF
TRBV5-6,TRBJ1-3,CASSLQQGLGNTIYF
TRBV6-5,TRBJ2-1,CASSSGQGAGEQFF
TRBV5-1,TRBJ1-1,CASSLLVENTEAFF
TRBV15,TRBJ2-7,CATKLSGTGGEQYF